This entry lists 22 T cell receptor beta chains sequenced from one sample in a study of CD8+ T cells in alopecia areata. Isolated RNA was reverse transcribed into cDNA used as the sequencing template. This table comes from immunoSEQ multiplex PCR, and its TCRdb copy is limited to in-frame clones, with some not included. Of about 150,000 clones in the sample, just over 65% were seen once. The treatment is: oral pan-JAK inhibitor, 5-10 mg twice daily. This sample comprised CD4+ T cells sorted from blood, obtained at week 4, from a patient treated with tofacitinib. The source is a human donor with alopecia areata.

This clone showed up just once. The V call is TRBV7-2, the J call TRBJ2-7; no clear D gene. The V gene lost 5 bases and the J gene lost 2 bases, with 7 bases spanning the gap. The CDR3 has 12 residues. CDR1 is SGHTA, CDR2 FQGNSA, per germline. The CDR3 is CASSPTPYEQYF. CDR3 DNA: TGTGCCAGCAGCCCGACACCCTACGAGCAGTACTTC.

J is TRBJ1-6 and V is TRBV5-5; D is possibly TRBD1 (6 bases). The CDR3 has 16 residues. CDR1 and CDR2 from the germline V gene are SGHKS and YYEKEE (reference sequence). V was cut by 4 bases and J by 0 bases, with 11 bases left in between. The CDR3: CASSPRQDSYNSPLHF. The CDR3 nucleotides read TGTGCCAGCAGCCCACGACAGGACTCCTATAATTCACCCCTCCACTTT.

The chain employs TRBV29-1 and TRBJ2-5; TRBD1 might be the D (5 bases). The germline gives CDR1 SQVTM, CDR2 ANQGSEA. V lost 0 bases and J 2 bases, leaving 16 bases between the germline ends. This CDR3 has 16 residues. CDR3 nucleotides: TGCAGCGTTGAAGAAGGCCTCGTGGGGCTGCAAGAGACCCAGTACTTC. Protein product: CSVEEGLVGLQETQYF.

The chain recombines TRBV30 with TRBJ2-3; D might be TRBD1 (5 bases). Germline V lookup: CDR1 GTSNPN, CDR2 SVGIG (reference sequence). The CDR3 extends over 13 amino acids. V was trimmed by 6 bases and J by 7 bases, leaving 17 bases between them. Here the CDR3 reads CACSRQITYTQYF. Written as DNA, the CDR3 is TGTGCCTGTTCGCGACAGATAACATATACGCAGTATTTT.

This sequence joins TRBV5-1 and TRBJ2-5, with 12 bases matching TRBD2. The V and J ends lost 0 bases and 1 base, in that order; junction bases with no gene match: 7. The CDR3 spans 18 residues. The germline V gene has CDR1 SGHRS and CDR2 YFSETQ. CDR3 loop: CASSLVTSGGMFQETQYF. Written as DNA, the CDR3 is TGCGCCAGCAGCTTGGTTACTAGCGGGGGGATGTTCCAAGAGACCCAGTACTTC.

The CDR3 loop is CASRGQEYTQYF. In DNA, the CDR3 is TGTGCCAGCAGGGGGCAGGAGTATACCCAGTACTTC. The V call is TRBV5-4, the J call TRBJ2-5; D possibly corresponds to TRBD1 (5 bases). Looked up from germline, CDR1 is SGHNT and CDR2 is YYREEE (reference sequence). CDR3 length: 12 amino acids. V was cut by 5 bases and J by 8 bases, with 13 bases left in between.

By frequency in the sample, this clone is medium-sized. The chain combines TRBV19 with TRBJ1-5; D remains ambiguous. CDR1 LNHDA and CDR2 SQIVND come from the germline V gene (reference sequence). The V gene lost 3 bases and the J gene lost 6 bases, with 12 bases spanning the gap. The CDR3 spans 14 residues. The CDR3 bases are TGTGCCAGTAGTATCCTGGCATCTGGTCAGCCCCAGCATTTT. This encodes CASSILASGQPQHF.

The rearrangement links TRBV5-4 to TRBJ2-7; TRBD2 matches 8 bases. The CDR3 is 15 amino acids. From germline, CDR1 is SGHNT and CDR2 YYREEE (reference sequence). Trimming cost V 0 bases and J 3 bases; bases outside gene matches: 5. The CDR3 loop is CASSLAAGGLYEQYF. In nucleotides, the CDR3 is TGTGCCAGCAGCTTGGCTGCGGGGGGCCTCTACGAGCAGTACTTC.

The chain is built from TRBV7-2 and TRBJ1-2; 8 nucleotides match TRBD1. CDR3 length: 13 amino acids. J lost 4 bases, V lost 4 bases, and 2 bases had no gene match. Germline values: CDR1 SGHTA, CDR2 FQGNSA. DNA of the CDR3: TGTGCCAGCAGCTCGGGACAGGCCTATGGCTACACCTTC. Translated: CASSSGQAYGYTF. Combining the CDR3 with reference TRBV7-2 and TRBJ1-2 gives the whole variable domain GAGVSQSPSNKVTEKGKDVELRCDPISGHTALYWYRQSLGQGLEFLIYFQGNSAPDKSGLPSDRFSAERTGGSVSTLTIQRTQQEDSAVYLCASSSGQAYGYTFGSGTRLTVV.

The chain couples TRBV5-1 to TRBJ2-5; TRBD1 might be the D (5 bases). CDR1 SGHRS and CDR2 YFSETQ come from the germline V gene. CDR3 size: 14 residues. Deletions cut 5 bases from V and 1 base from J, with 12 bases between. CDR3 DNA: TGCGCCAGCAGACCTGACAGTTCCCAAGAGACCCAGTACTTC. Its translation: CASRPDSSQETQYF.

The chain recombines TRBV14 with TRBJ1-2; weak D call: TRBD1 (5 bases). CDR1 is SGHDN and CDR2 is FVKESK in the germline V gene. The CDR3 totals 13 residues. V was cut by 2 bases and J by 8 bases, with 12 bases left in between. CDR3 bases: TGTGCCAGCAGCCAATCCAGGGAGCTAGGCTACACCTTC. This sequence encodes CASSQSRELGYTF.

The V gene is TRBV4-1, the J gene TRBJ1-5; 7 bases match TRBD1. The CDR3 sequence is 15 residues long. Germline CDR1 MGHRA, CDR2 YSYEKL. With V trimmed by 3 bases and J by 4 bases, 6 bases remained unmatched. The CDR3 protein is CASSHLGQDNQPQHF. In nucleotides, the CDR3 is TGCGCCAGCAGCCATCTAGGACAGGATAATCAGCCCCAGCATTTT.

V gene TRBV29-1 combines with J gene TRBJ2-5; D might be TRBD1 (6 bases). Germline CDR1 is SQVTM and CDR2 is ANQGSEA. The ends were cut back, 2 bases at V and 2 bases at J, with 9 bases in the middle. The CDR3 has 13 residues. CDR3: CSVESRGQETQYF. CDR3 DNA: TGCAGCGTTGAAAGCAGGGGTCAAGAGACCCAGTACTTC.

DNA for the CDR3: TGTGCCAGCAGCTCTAACATGAACACTGAAGCTTTCTTT. Residues: CASSSNMNTEAFF. This sequence joins TRBV7-2 and TRBJ1-1; D is uncertain. This CDR3 has 13 residues. Per germline, CDR1 SGHTA and CDR2 FQGNSA. V was trimmed by 4 bases and J by 0 bases, leaving 6 bases between them.

This chain uses TRBV9 with TRBJ2-7, with a tentative D call TRBD1 (6 bases). The germline V gene encodes CDR1 SGDLS and CDR2 YYNGEE. There are 16 residues in the CDR3. The V end was cut by 0 bases, the J end by 3 bases, with 16 bases between. The CDR3 DNA reads as TGTGCCAGCAGCGTAGACCCCACAGGGTACGTCTACGAGCAGTACTTC. Protein product: CASSVDPTGYVYEQYF. The full variable domain, completed using reference TRBV9 and TRBJ2-7, is DSGVTQTPKHLITATGQRVTLRCSPRSGDLSVYWYQQSLDQGLQFLIQYYNGEERAKGNILERFSAQQFPDLHSELNLSSLELGDSALYFCASSVDPTGYVYEQYFGPGTRLTVT.

This rearrangement joins TRBV29-1 to TRBJ2-3; D gene unclear. The CDR3 is made up of 15 amino acids. Germline CDR1 reads SQVTM; CDR2 reads ANQGSEA. Deletions cut 4 bases from V and 1 base from J, with 15 bases between. This chain's CDR3 is CSVAGSFSGTDTQYF. The CDR3 coding sequence is TGCAGCGTTGCTGGAAGCTTCTCCGGCACAGATACGCAGTATTTT.

The chain joins TRBV5-4 to TRBJ2-7; 9 positions agree with TRBD1. The ends lost 2 bases at V and 5 bases at J; junction bases unmatched: 8. Per germline, CDR1 SGHNT and CDR2 YYREEE (reference sequence). The CDR3 covers 15 residues. The CDR3 nucleotides are TGTGCCAGCAGCTTATCCGGGACAGGGAACCACGAGCAGTACTTC. This codes for CASSLSGTGNHEQYF.

V usage is TRBV15 and J usage is TRBJ1-6; D gene ambiguous. The V end lost 0 bases, the J end lost 3 bases, and 6 bases lay between the germline ends. Germline V gene data show CDR1 as LNHNV and CDR2 as YYDKDF (reference sequence). CDR3 length: 15 residues. The CDR3 region is CATSRDQHYNSPLHF. The CDR3 bases are TGTGCCACCAGCAGAGATCAACACTATAATTCACCCCTCCACTTT. Complete variable domain (other parts from reference TRBV15 and TRBJ1-6): DAMVIQNPRYQVTQFGKPVTLSCSQTLNHNVMYWYQQKSSQAPKLLFHYYDKDFNNEADTPDNFQSRRPNTSFCFLDIRSPGLGDTAMYLCATSRDQHYNSPLHFGNGTRLTVT.

The rearrangement joins TRBV30 to TRBJ2-5; 9 bases agree with TRBD2. Per the germline V gene, CDR1 is GTSNPN and CDR2 is SVGIG (reference sequence). The CDR3 runs 15 residues. After removal of 1 base from V and 4 bases from J, the junction contained 7 bases not matched to a gene. The CDR3 nucleotides are TGTGCCTGGAGTGGAGTGCGGGGGGGCGCAGAGACCCAGTACTTC. Encoded protein: CAWSGVRGGAETQYF.

This chain joins TRBV2 and TRBJ1-5, with D possibly TRBD1 on 5 matching bases. The CDR3 runs 16 residues. The germline V gene has CDR1 SNHLY and CDR2 FYNNEI. The germline V and J ends were trimmed by 3 bases and 4 bases, with 16 bases remaining between them. The CDR3 DNA follows: TGTGCCAGCAGTGAGTCCCATTGGGGGGGTAATCAGCCCCAGCATTTT. Amino acids: CASSESHWGGNQPQHF.

This clone was picked up one time. J is TRBJ2-1 and V is TRBV30; TRBD2 agrees at 11 bases. Trimming cost V 6 bases and J 5 bases; bases outside gene matches: 3. CDR1 is GTSNPN, CDR2 SVGIG, per germline (reference sequence). The CDR3 loop spans 13 amino acids. Here the CDR3 reads CACTSGGNNEQFF. The CDR3 region has the DNA TGTGCCTGCACTAGCGGGGGCAACAATGAGCAGTTCTTC. The full variable domain, in which reference TRBV30 and TRBJ2-1 provide the parts outside the CDR3, is SQTIHQWPATLVQPVGSPLSLECTVEGTSNPNLYWYRQAAGRGLQLLFYSVGIGQISSEVPQNLSASRPQDRQFILSSKKLLLSDSGFYLCACTSGGNNEQFFGPGTRLTVL.

The chain links TRBV25-1 to TRBJ2-3; tentatively, D is TRBD1 or TRBD2 (6 bases each). The CDR3 has 15 residues. The V gene's germline CDR1 is MGHDK and CDR2 SYGVNS. Between the trimmed V and J ends, which lost 1 base and 7 bases, there was a span of 15 bases. CDR3 nucleotide sequence: TGTGCCAGCAGTGAATCGAGGGGGGCCAGGCATACGCAGTATTTT. Its protein product is CASSESRGARHTQYF.